These 20 T cell receptor beta chains share one sample of origin, sequenced in a study of blood T cell repertoires in COVID-19. Clones were sequenced by immunoSEQ multiplex PCR, and TCRdb holds only the in-frame ones, with some missing. The table has about 220,000 clones, 83% seen once. The sequenced sample consisted of peripheral blood. These receptors were collected from a woman aged 40 to 55 with active or convalescent COVID-19.

The gene calls are TRBV7-9 and TRBJ1-1; 7 nucleotides match TRBD1. J lost 7 bases, V lost 5 bases, and 7 bases had no gene match. From germline, CDR1 is SEHNR and CDR2 FQNEAQ (reference sequence). This CDR3 comprises 13 residues. In nucleotides, the CDR3 is TGTGCCAGCAGCAAAACAGGGGAAGGTGAAGCTTTCTTT. Its translation: CASSKTGEGEAFF.

V and J are TRBV4-1 and TRBJ2-1, with D tentatively TRBD2 (6 bases). The germline CDR1 and CDR2 sequences are MGHRA and YSYEKL. The CDR3 consists of 15 residues. The V end was cut by 4 bases, the J end by 5 bases, with 15 bases between. For the CDR3, the DNA is TGCGCCAGCAGCCGGCCTGGCGGGACCGACAATGAGCAGTTCTTC. It specifies CASSRPGGTDNEQFF.

The rearrangement uses TRBV11-2 and TRBJ2-5, with 12 bases fitting TRBD2. Per germline, CDR1 SGHAT and CDR2 FQNNGV. Trimming removed 4 bases from V and 2 bases from J; junction bases left unmatched: 11. This CDR3 region has 18 residues. The CDR3 sequence is CASSSVLETSGSQETQYF. Written as DNA, the CDR3 is TGTGCCAGCAGCTCCGTTCTAGAGACTAGCGGGAGTCAAGAGACCCAGTACTTC.

V is TRBV28 and J is TRBJ1-3; 12 bases are a match to TRBD1. With V trimmed by 4 bases and J by 7 bases, 17 bases remained unmatched. The CDR3 sequence is 19 residues long. Germline V gene sequence: CDR1 MDHEN, CDR2 SYDVKM. The CDR3 coding sequence is TGTGCCAGCAGTTCGACCCATTGGGGGACCGGGACAGGGGGCAACACCATATATTTT. This encodes CASSSTHWGTGTGGNTIYF.

The chain is built from TRBV15 and TRBJ1-6; weak D call: TRBD1 (5 bases). In germline, CDR1 is LNHNV, CDR2 YYDKDF (reference sequence). V was cut by 7 bases and J by 7 bases, with 20 bases left in between. The CDR3 sequence is 16 residues long. CDR3 amino acids: CATTSGSGQGNSPLHF. Written as DNA, the CDR3 is TGTGCCACCACCAGTGGGTCCGGGCAGGGCAATTCACCCCTCCACTTT.

The rearrangement uses TRBV30 and TRBJ2-3, with a tentative D call TRBD1 (6 bases). This CDR3 region has 14 residues. CDR1 and CDR2 (germline): GTSNPN, SVGIG (reference sequence). Trimming removed 0 bases at V and 8 bases at J, with 15 bases between. The CDR3 nucleotides are TGTGCCTGGAGTGTAAGTGGGGGCAAGGGTACGCAGTATTTT. It encodes CAWSVSGGKGTQYF.

This clone has a count of ten or more. The chain joins TRBV11-3 to TRBJ1-2; D may be TRBD1 (5 bases). V dropped 5 bases and J dropped 8 bases, with 15 bases sitting between them. The CDR3 is made up of 13 amino acids. The germline gives CDR1 SGHNT, CDR2 YENEEA. CDR3 in DNA: TGTGCCAGCAGCGCAATTCGGGGGGTCGGCTACACCTTC. It yields the protein CASSAIRGVGYTF.

This clone turned up a few times. The V call is TRBV5-6, the J call TRBJ1-2; a weak D match, TRBD1 (6 bases). V was clipped by 4 bases and J by 8 bases, with 21 bases between them. The length of the CDR3 is 15 residues. Germline V gene data show CDR1 as SGHDT and CDR2 as YYEEEE. The CDR3 coding sequence is TGTGCCAGCAGCGAATCCACAGGGTTCGGCGGAGGCTACACCTTC. Amino acids: CASSESTGFGGGYTF. The full variable domain, with the rest looked up from reference TRBV5-6 and TRBJ1-2, is DAGVTQSPTHLIKTRGQQVTLRCSPKSGHDTVSWYQQALGQGPQFIFQYYEEEERQRGNFPDRFSGHQFPNYSSELNVNALLLGDSALYLCASSESTGFGGGYTFGSGTRLTVV.

This clone showed up just a few times. DNA for the CDR3: TGTGCCAGCCAGAGGACTGGCAATGAGCAGTTCTTC. Its protein is CASQRTGNEQFF. The chain couples TRBV7-8 to TRBJ2-1; possibly TRBD2 for D (5 bases). Germline-derived CDR1 and CDR2 are SGHVS and FQNEAQ. Deletions cut 8 bases from V and 6 bases from J, with 11 bases between. The CDR3 extends over 12 amino acids.

The count of this clone is one. This chain joins TRBV5-1 and TRBJ1-1; possibly TRBD1 for D (6 bases). The germline CDR1 and CDR2 sequences are SGHRS and YFSETQ. The CDR3 has 16 residues. V was clipped by 5 bases and J by 0 bases, with 17 bases between them. The CDR3: CASSYLSGAMNTEAFF. CDR3 nucleotides: TGCGCCAGCAGTTATCTTTCAGGGGCAATGAACACTGAAGCTTTCTTT.

CDR3 bases: TGCAGTGCTAGTCCGACGGGAGGGCCTATAGCGAGTGAGCAGTTCTTC. The encoded protein is CSASPTGGPIASEQFF. J is TRBJ2-1 and V is TRBV20-1; TRBD2 matches at 8 bases. Germline CDR1 DFQATT, CDR2 SNEGSKA (reference sequence). J gave up 9 bases and V 3 bases, and 16 bases lay outside the gene matches. The CDR3 totals 16 residues.

This chain joins TRBV27 and TRBJ2-7, with a weak D call TRBD2 (6 bases). The CDR3 contains 15 residues. The germline V and J ends were trimmed by 4 bases and 4 bases, with 17 bases remaining between them. Germline-derived CDR1 and CDR2 are MNHEY and SMNVEV (reference sequence). The CDR3 spells CASSYAGGTSYEQYF. The CDR3 bases are TGTGCCAGCAGTTATGCTGGGGGGACTTCGTACGAGCAGTACTTC.

This chain uses TRBV6-1 with TRBJ1-2; D ambiguous. Germline V CDR1 and CDR2: MNHNS, SASEGT. CDR3 size: 15 residues. V lost 1 base, J lost 6 bases, and 15 bases lay in between. The CDR3 region has the DNA TGTGCCAGCAGTGAAGAGGACGTACGGAGGCATGGCTACACCTTC. It is translated as CASSEEDVRRHGYTF.

The rearrangement joins TRBV13 to TRBJ2-7; D ambiguous. Germline CDR1 is PRHDT and CDR2 is FYEKMQ (reference sequence). Trimming shortened V by 2 bases and J by 7 bases, and 6 bases separated the two germline ends. The CDR3 is 11 amino acids. CDR3 bases: TGTGCCAGCAGCTTATCGAGGGAGCAGTACTTC. Encoded protein: CASSLSREQYF.

The chain joins TRBV5-1 to TRBJ2-5; 9 bases match TRBD2. Germline lookup yields CDR1 SGHRS and CDR2 YFSETQ. The CDR3 loop spans 18 amino acids. With 2 bases clipped from V and 3 bases from J, the junction kept 14 bases outside the gene matches. The CDR3 coding sequence is TGCGCCAGCAGCTTAGGTAGCGGGAGTAGAGTAAGGGAAGAGACCCAGTACTTC. This translates into CASSLGSGSRVREETQYF.

The chain has TRBV7-8 and TRBJ2-5; the match to TRBD1 covers 8 bases. This CDR3 has 15 amino acids. Trimming cost V 3 bases and J 9 bases; bases outside gene matches: 12. CDR1 and CDR2 (germline): SGHVS, FQNEAQ. The CDR3 DNA is TGTGCCAGCAGCTTCGCCGTGACAGGGGTTGTGGCCCAGTACTTC. Encoded protein: CASSFAVTGVVAQYF.

This chain connects TRBV28 to TRBJ2-4; a weak D match, TRBD2 (5 bases). Germline assignment: CDR1 MDHEN and CDR2 SYDVKM. The V gene lost 3 bases and the J gene lost 8 bases, with 11 bases spanning the gap. This CDR3 is built from 13 residues. The CDR3 protein is CASSFEGRDIQYF. DNA for the CDR3: TGTGCCAGCAGTTTCGAGGGTAGGGACATTCAGTACTTC.

V and J are TRBV11-3 and TRBJ2-7, with 7 bases identical to TRBD2. The V segment lost 1 base and the J segment 5 bases; nucleotides outside the gene matches: 5. The CDR3 sequence is 14 residues long. Per germline, CDR1 SGHNT and CDR2 YENEEA. CDR3 bases: TGTGCCAGCAGCTTAGCCGGGACTACCCACGAGCAGTACTTC. It specifies CASSLAGTTHEQYF.

This chain uses TRBV15 with TRBJ1-2; no firm D call. V lost 4 bases, J lost 0 bases, and 3 bases lay in between. This CDR3 is built from 12 residues. Germline V gene lookup returns CDR1 LNHNV and CDR2 YYDKDF (reference sequence). The CDR3 loop reads CATSTANYGYTF. DNA of the CDR3: TGTGCCACCAGCACAGCTAACTATGGCTACACCTTC.

The CDR3 loop is CASSQRQGGDNEQFF. In DNA form, the CDR3 reads TGTGCCAGCAGCCAGAGACAGGGGGGTGACAATGAGCAGTTCTTC. V and J are TRBV4-2 and TRBJ2-1, with TRBD1 matching 9 bases. CDR1 is LGHNA and CDR2 is YNFKEQ in the germline V gene. This CDR3 has 15 amino acids. Losses at the gene ends were 3 bases for V and 5 bases for J; bases not matched to a gene: 5.